The TCR beta chain under discussion was sequenced for a study of beta chain features in type 1 diabetes. General study results and limits: Shortening that was moderate but significant affected the TCRB CDR3s of Type 1 diabetes patients in all four CD4+ subsets. The analysis here could not establish whether HLA type shapes TCRB rearrangement.

This clone has more than one count but fewer than ten. Its target is not known. Every bit of the isolated RNA underwent reverse transcription, so sequencing read expressed TCRB transcripts. Samples of naive, central memory and regulatory T cells yielded a mean of around 3.8 million reads. Assay used: immunoSEQ multiplex PCR; TCRdb lists only in-frame clones, some missing. The table shows more than 110,000 clones, with less than 9% occurring only once. Per the germline V gene, CDR1 is KGHSH and CDR2 is LQKENI. V lost 2 bases and J lost 10, with 8 bases in between. CDR3 size: 11 residues. This receptor was taken from a woman between 25 and 40 years old in good health. The sample comprised central memory CD4+ T cells from blood. The rearrangement joins TRBV18 to TRBJ1-1; perhaps TRBD1 as D (5 bases). CDR3 protein: CASSPDRSAFF. CDR3 nucleotide sequence: TGTGCCAGCTCACCAGACAGATCAGCTTTCTTT.